This T cell receptor (beta chain) was found in a study of vaccination and CD4 T cells after COVID-19. Background on the study: Drawing of post-COVID samples took place a median about 100 days after diagnosis (range 35 to 161).

Cultured CD4+ T-cell DNA underwent Oncomine TCR Beta short-read sequencing. TCRdb called the PCR reads again in MiXCR, with one record for every CDR3 protein. The table shows some 2,500 distinct CDR3 sequences, with around 24% occurring only once. Treatment noted: approximately nine-day PBMC culture with coronavirus spike peptide pools or control peptides (ViraFEST assay). In its sample, this clonotype is medium-sized (0.01 to 0.1%). Antigen: not known. The CDR3 has 17 residues. Germline CDR1 reads SEHNR; CDR2 reads FQNEAQ (reference sequence). With V trimmed by 4 bases and J by 3 bases, 10 bases remained unmatched.

Specimen: CD4+ T cells from blood, cultured in vitro. The rearrangement uses TRBV7-9 and TRBJ2-7; 12 positions agree with TRBD2. The source is a human donor who had recovered from COVID-19. CDR3 residues: CASSSIWTSGTSYEQYF. CDR3 sequence (DNA): TGTGCCAGCAGCTCTATCTGGACTAGCGGGACCAGCTACGAGCAGTACTTC.